Presented here are 13 T cell receptor beta chains from one specimen sequenced in a study of PD-1 blockade in classical Hodgkin lymphoma. Libraries were prepared by immunoSEQ multiplex PCR; TCRdb keeps only in-frame clonotypes and omits some of them. The sample lists 90,000 to 130,000 clones, roughly nine tenths seen once, with less than 20% in the top ten. With no exception, relapse followed autologous stem cell transplantation in all patients, and brentuximab vedotin exposure varied. The specimen comprised peripheral blood mononuclear cells (PBMCs), sampled before the second cycle of nivolumab. Every receptor here comes from a human donor with classical Hodgkin lymphoma.

For this clone: The same CDR3 can be traced to other DNA sequences in this sample. The chain combines TRBV5-5 with TRBJ2-7; TRBD1 agrees at 8 bases. CDR1 and CDR2 from the germline V gene are SGHKS and YYEKEE (reference sequence). J was trimmed by 1 base and V by 3 bases; bases with no gene match: 3. The CDR3 runs to 14 residues. The CDR3 spells CASSWDRTSYEQYF. DNA for the CDR3: TGTGCCAGCAGCTGGGACAGGACGTCCTACGAGCAGTACTTC.

The chain carries TRBV6-5 and TRBJ1-1, with 12 bases matching TRBD1. V lost 6 bases to trimming and J lost 5 bases; unmatched junction nucleotides: 7. This CDR3 has 15 amino acids. Germline CDR1 is MNHEY and CDR2 is SVGAGI. The CDR3: CASSWDRGRRTEAFF. In DNA, the CDR3 is TGTGCCAGCAGCTGGGACAGGGGGCGGAGGACTGAAGCTTTCTTT.

The V call is TRBV19, the J call TRBJ1-5, with D perhaps TRBD1 (5 bases). V was trimmed by 7 bases and J by 4 bases, leaving 14 bases between them. The CDR3 totals 14 residues. Germline V gives CDR1 LNHDA, CDR2 SQIVND (reference sequence). DNA of the CDR3: TGTGCCAGTACCCCCGCGGCAGGGAATCAGCCCCAGCATTTT. The encoded protein is CASTPAAGNQPQHF.

The J gene is TRBJ1-4, the V gene TRBV7-9, with D maybe TRBD1 (6 bases). The germline CDR1 and CDR2 sequences are SEHNR and FQNEAQ (reference sequence). This CDR3 spans 15 amino acids. Trimming shortened V by 2 bases and J by 13 bases, and 20 bases separated the two germline ends. CDR3: CASSLSGGTPGGLFF. Written as DNA, the CDR3 is TGTGCCAGCAGCTTATCGGGGGGCACCCCCGGGGGACTGTTTTTT.

V usage is TRBV9 and J usage is TRBJ2-3; possibly TRBD2 for D (6 bases). The V end lost 7 bases, the J end lost 2 bases, and 20 bases lay between the germline ends. The CDR3 consists of 16 residues. CDR1 is SGDLS and CDR2 is YYNGEE in the germline V gene. The CDR3 coding sequence is TGTGCCAGCGGCCCCGGGGTAGCGGACTTCACAGATACGCAGTATTTT. It codes for CASGPGVADFTDTQYF.

V and J are TRBV5-6 and TRBJ1-1; TRBD1 might be the D (6 bases). With 2 bases removed from V and 3 bases from J, the gap between germline ends came to 8 bases. The CDR3 runs to 13 residues. CDR1 SGHDT and CDR2 YYEEEE come from the germline V gene. This chain's CDR3 is CASSFAGDTEAFF. The DNA for the CDR3 is TGTGCCAGCAGCTTTGCAGGGGACACTGAAGCTTTCTTT. The whole variable domain, remainder taken from reference TRBV5-6 and TRBJ1-1, is DAGVTQSPTHLIKTRGQQVTLRCSPKSGHDTVSWYQQALGQGPQFIFQYYEEEERQRGNFPDRFSGHQFPNYSSELNVNALLLGDSALYLCASSFAGDTEAFFGQGTRLTVV.

The chain links TRBV7-8 to TRBJ2-1; 7 nucleotides align to TRBD2. The CDR3 runs 17 residues. V lost 5 bases to trimming and J lost 6 bases; unmatched junction nucleotides: 16. The germline CDR1 and CDR2 sequences are SGHVS and FQNEAQ. The CDR3 DNA follows: TGTGCCAGCAGCCACAACGAGCGGGGTTTGGGTGCCAATGAGCAGTTCTTC. It translates to CASSHNERGLGANEQFF.

V is TRBV5-1 and J is TRBJ2-2; D is undetermined. V was shortened by 0 bases and J by 5 bases, with 11 bases between the two germline ends. In germline, CDR1 is SGHRS, CDR2 YFSETQ. CDR3 length: 15 amino acids. CDR3 loop: CASSLGHLTTGELFF. The CDR3 nucleotides read TGCGCCAGCAGCTTGGGCCACCTGACTACCGGGGAGCTGTTTTTT.

The chain combines TRBV29-1 with TRBJ1-2; 7 bases are a match to TRBD1. Losses at the gene ends were 6 bases for V and 4 bases for J; bases not matched to a gene: 8. CDR3 length: 13 residues. The germline CDR1 and CDR2 sequences are SQVTM and ANQGSEA. Here the CDR3 reads CSVPRGTAYGYTF. CDR3 bases: TGCAGCGTGCCAAGGGGGACAGCCTATGGCTACACCTTC.

This chain connects TRBV7-9 to TRBJ1-2; unclear D gene. Looked up from germline, CDR1 is SEHNR and CDR2 is FQNEAQ (reference sequence). V was clipped by 4 bases and J by 0 bases, with 12 bases between them. CDR3 length: 15 residues. The CDR3 nucleotides are TGTGCCAGCAGCTCTGCCTGGAGAGCTAACTATGGCTACACCTTC. It codes for CASSSAWRANYGYTF.

This clone is labeled as large. CDR3 coding DNA: TGTGCCAGCAGCTTAGGTGGCTTACGCCGGGATGAGCAGTTCTTC. Translation gives CASSLGGLRRDEQFF. The rearrangement uses TRBV7-9 and TRBJ2-1; D uncertain. CDR3 size: 15 residues. The germline V gene encodes CDR1 SEHNR and CDR2 FQNEAQ (reference sequence). V was clipped by 1 base and J by 8 bases, with 15 bases between them. The whole variable domain, remainder taken from reference TRBV7-9 and TRBJ2-1, is DTGVSQNPRHKITKRGQNVTFRCDPISEHNRLYWYRQTLGQGPEFLTYFQNEAQLEKSRLLSDRFSAERPKGSFSTLEIQRTEQGDSAMYLCASSLGGLRRDEQFFGPGTRLTVL.

This chain links TRBV28 with TRBJ1-2, with 9 positions matching TRBD1. Germline CDR1 MDHEN, CDR2 SYDVKM. The CDR3 is 14 amino acids. V lost 6 bases and J lost 8; bases outside the gene matches: 10. CDR3 DNA sequence: TGTGCCAGCAGACCGGGACAGGGAAACGTGGGCTACACCTTC. This translates into CASRPGQGNVGYTF.

This clone has only one observation. The genes are TRBV6-1 and TRBJ1-3; the D gene is possibly TRBD1 (6 bases). The CDR3 length is 15 residues. V was shortened by 6 bases and J by 4 bases, with 16 bases between the two germline ends. Germline lookup yields CDR1 MNHNS and CDR2 SASEGT. The CDR3 DNA sequence: TGTGCCAGCAGGGACACAGGGTTCTACGGAAACACCATATATTTT. Translating gives CASRDTGFYGNTIYF.